A single sample is the source of the 27 T cell receptor beta chains below, sequenced in a study of blood T cell repertoires in COVID-19 (dated by TCRdb to 2018 to 2021). Receptor libraries were prepared by the immunoSEQ multiplex PCR assay. Entries here come from immuneACCESS through TCRdb and include only in-frame sequences with V and J called. Some clones fail to appear in such tables; in the studies checked, an unresolved V gene covers under half of the shortfall, and the cause of the remainder is unknown. The sample table lists some 280,000 clones, approximately 86% of them with a count of one. The ten largest make up approximately 4.1% of the sample. Sequencing used peripheral blood. The receptors were sampled from a woman between 50 and 59 years old with active or convalescent COVID-19.

This sequence joins TRBV19 and TRBJ1-5; 11 positions agree with TRBD1. Trimming removed 10 bases from V and 1 base from J; junction bases left unmatched: 3. Germline CDR1 reads LNHDA; CDR2 reads SQIVND (reference sequence). CDR3 length equals 14 residues. The DNA for the CDR3 is TGTGCCACCGGACAGGGGGCCAGCAATCAGCCCCAGCATTTT. Residues: CATGQGASNQPQHF.

V is TRBV20-1 and J is TRBJ1-5; D not certain. Germline V gene lookup returns CDR1 DFQATT and CDR2 SNEGSKA (reference sequence). The CDR3 totals 13 residues. V lost 3 bases to trimming and J lost 2 bases, with 8 bases between them. CDR3 in DNA: TGCAGTGCTAGTGTAAGCCGCAATCAGCCCCAGCATTTT. Its translation: CSASVSRNQPQHF.

The V gene is TRBV4-1, the J gene TRBJ2-7; D may be TRBD1 (6 bases). From germline, CDR1 is MGHRA and CDR2 YSYEKL. The CDR3 runs to 15 residues. Trimming removed 4 bases at V and 4 bases at J, with 17 bases between. The CDR3 DNA follows: TGCGCCAGCAGCCCTTCAGTGGGGGCAGGGTACGAGCAGTACTTC. Protein sequence: CASSPSVGAGYEQYF.

The chain employs TRBV5-1 and TRBJ1-2, with 8 positions matching TRBD1. Germline loops: CDR1 SGHRS, CDR2 YFSETQ. Trimming took 4 bases from V and 4 from J; bases not matched to a gene: 3. This CDR3 is 13 amino acids long. CDR3 sequence: CASSETGVYGYTF. The CDR3 DNA follows: TGCGCCAGCAGCGAGACAGGGGTCTATGGCTACACCTTC.

The chain recombines TRBV25-1 with TRBJ2-7; 12 positions match TRBD2. Germline V gene lookup returns CDR1 MGHDK and CDR2 SYGVNS. V lost 6 bases, J lost 0 bases, and 3 bases stayed unmatched. This CDR3 is 15 amino acids long. CDR3 coding DNA: TGTGCCAGCAGCCAGGGACTAGCGGGCTCCTACGAGCAGTACTTC. Residues: CASSQGLAGSYEQYF.

The chain carries TRBV2 and TRBJ1-5; D is undetermined. With 4 bases removed from V and 6 bases from J, the gap between germline ends came to 16 bases. Germline CDR1 and CDR2: SNHLY and FYNNEI. The CDR3 spans 15 residues. CDR3 nucleotides: TGTGCCAGCAGTGGAGACAACTCACCGAGTCAGCCCCAGCATTTT. This gives the protein CASSGDNSPSQPQHF.

V and J are TRBV7-9 and TRBJ2-1, with 7 positions matching TRBD2. Trimming removed 1 base from V and 8 bases from J; junction bases left unmatched: 14. CDR3 length: 17 residues. Germline-derived CDR1 and CDR2 are SEHNR and FQNEAQ (reference sequence). Here the CDR3 DNA reads TGTGCCAGCAGCTTAGAACCCCTAGCGGAGATAAGGGATGAGCAGTTCTTC. Translated: CASSLEPLAEIRDEQFF.

V is TRBV7-6 and J is TRBJ2-1; 12 bases agree with TRBD1. The germline V gene encodes CDR1 SGHVS and CDR2 FNYEAQ. The CDR3 contains 16 residues. With 5 bases clipped from V and 7 bases from J, the junction kept 9 bases outside the gene matches. Here the CDR3 DNA reads TGTGCCAGCAGCCCATACGCGGGACAGGGGGCGAATGAGCAGTTCTTC. Translating gives CASSPYAGQGANEQFF.

V gene TRBV10-3 combines with J gene TRBJ1-1, with D possibly matching TRBD1 (6 bases). The CDR3 consists of 13 residues. In germline, CDR1 is ENHRY, CDR2 SYGVKD. V was shortened by 1 base and J by 4 bases, with 7 bases between the two germline ends. The CDR3, as DNA: TGTGCCATCAGTGAGTTAGGGGGCACTGAAGCTTTCTTT. Its protein product is CAISELGGTEAFF.

The chain recombines TRBV2 with TRBJ1-6, with TRBD1 matching 9 bases. The CDR3 runs to 13 residues. V lost 10 bases and J lost 3; bases outside the gene matches: 1. Germline CDR1 reads SNHLY; CDR2 reads FYNNEI. The CDR3 here is CATTGGYNSPLHF. The DNA of the CDR3 is TGTGCCACGACAGGGGGCTATAATTCACCCCTCCACTTT.

The chain is built from TRBV27 and TRBJ1-2; tentative D call: TRBD1 (5 bases). The germline V gene has CDR1 MNHEY and CDR2 SMNVEV (reference sequence). V lost 5 bases and J lost 3, with 16 bases in between. The CDR3 runs to 15 residues. The CDR3 region is CASSPKGHPYYGYTF. CDR3 DNA: TGTGCCAGCAGTCCTAAAGGACACCCGTACTATGGCTACACCTTC.

The V and J genes are TRBV12-5 and TRBJ1-1; TRBD1 matches 7 bases. V lost 7 bases to trimming and J lost 10 bases; unmatched junction nucleotides: 9. CDR1 LGHNT and CDR2 FRNRAP come from the germline V gene. The CDR3 is 12 residues long. The chain's CDR3 is CASVEIPGGAFF. In DNA, the CDR3 is TGTGCTAGTGTCGAAATTCCAGGGGGAGCTTTCTTT.

The rearrangement uses TRBV15 and TRBJ1-1, with TRBD1 identical over 8 bases. The length of the CDR3 is 14 residues. Trimming at V came to 9 bases and at J to 2 bases, leaving 8 bases not matched to a gene. The V gene's germline CDR1 is LNHNV and CDR2 YYDKDF (reference sequence). CDR3 loop: CATRQGNVNTEAFF. CDR3 DNA: TGTGCCACACGACAGGGGAATGTCAACACTGAAGCTTTCTTT.

This rearrangement joins TRBV7-8 to TRBJ2-3; D perhaps matches TRBD1 (6 bases). The CDR3 covers 13 residues. CDR1 and CDR2 from the germline V gene are SGHVS and FQNEAQ. The V and J ends lost 5 bases and 4 bases respectively, with 10 bases between them. DNA for the CDR3: TGTGCCAGCAGCATCAACAGGGCAGATACGCAGTATTTT. Translated, it gives CASSINRADTQYF. Filled out from reference TRBV7-8 and TRBJ2-3, the complete variable domain reads GAGVSQSPRYKVAKRGQDVALRCDPISGHVSLFWYQQALGQGPEFLTYFQNEAQLDKSGLPSDRFFAERPEGSVSTLKIQRTQQEDSAVYLCASSINRADTQYFGPGTRLTVL.

V is TRBV7-2 and J is TRBJ1-2; 8 nucleotides match TRBD1. The CDR3 runs 14 residues. The V segment lost 6 bases and the J segment 2 bases; nucleotides outside the gene matches: 5. From germline, CDR1 is SGHTA and CDR2 FQGNSA. CDR3: CASSSQGGNYGYTF. CDR3 bases: TGTGCCAGCAGTTCACAGGGGGGGAACTATGGCTACACCTTC.

The chain recombines TRBV9 with TRBJ2-2, with 8 bases matching TRBD2. Germline assignment: CDR1 SGDLS and CDR2 YYNGEE. With V trimmed by 3 bases and J by 3 bases, 1 base remained unmatched. The CDR3 loop spans 14 amino acids. Here the CDR3 reads CASSATSDTGELFF. The CDR3, as DNA: TGTGCCAGCAGCGCGACTAGCGACACCGGGGAGCTGTTTTTT.

The chain combines TRBV25-1 with TRBJ2-1; maybe TRBD2 (6 bases). CDR1 and CDR2 from the germline V gene are MGHDK and SYGVNS. The CDR3 length is 13 residues. V lost 4 bases, J lost 8 bases, and 12 bases lay in between. CDR3 amino acids: CASSAGRGDEQFF. In nucleotides, the CDR3 is TGTGCCAGCAGTGCCGGGAGAGGCGATGAGCAGTTCTTC.

This clone has more than one count but fewer than ten. This chain joins TRBV28 and TRBJ1-1; D uncertain. The CDR3 spans 12 residues. Looked up from germline, CDR1 is MDHEN and CDR2 is SYDVKM. Trimming took off 6 bases at V and 5 bases at J, with 10 bases between the two ends. CDR3 residues: CASSALLTEAFF. For the CDR3, the DNA is TGTGCCAGCAGCGCGCTCCTGACTGAAGCTTTCTTT. The full variable domain, rest sourced from reference TRBV28 and TRBJ1-1, is DVKVTQSSRYLVKRTGEKVFLECVQDMDHENMFWYRQDPGLGLRLIYFSYDVKMKEKGDIPEGYSVSREKKERFSLILESASTNQTSMYLCASSALLTEAFFGQGTRLTVV.

The chain couples TRBV29-1 to TRBJ1-1; 7 positions agree with TRBD1. This CDR3 comprises 13 residues. The germline CDR1 and CDR2 sequences are SQVTM and ANQGSEA. V lost 8 bases and J lost 5; bases outside the gene matches: 11. CDR3 residues: CSLRQGFGTEAFF. The CDR3, as DNA: TGCAGCTTAAGACAGGGCTTTGGTACTGAAGCTTTCTTT.

V gene TRBV2 combines with J gene TRBJ1-5, with 7 nucleotides matching TRBD1. Germline values: CDR1 SNHLY, CDR2 FYNNEI. This CDR3 spans 15 amino acids. V lost 4 bases and J lost 3; bases outside the gene matches: 6. The CDR3 bases are TGTGCCAGCAGTGCAGGGGGGTTTTACAATCAGCCCCAGCATTTT. Protein sequence: CASSAGGFYNQPQHF.

This clone was detected a few times. This sequence joins TRBV6-5 and TRBJ1-2, with a tentative D call TRBD1 (6 bases). The V end lost 7 bases, the J end lost 3 bases, and 15 bases lay between the germline ends. The CDR3 covers 14 residues. The germline V gene encodes CDR1 MNHEY and CDR2 SVGAGI. This chain's CDR3 is CASTQPGADYGYTF. The CDR3 nucleotides read TGTGCCAGCACGCAACCAGGGGCGGACTATGGCTACACCTTC.

In its sample, this clone was seen once. This chain links TRBV7-9 with TRBJ1-2; D is unresolved. The CDR3 covers 11 residues. Germline V CDR1 and CDR2: SEHNR, FQNEAQ (reference sequence). V was cut by 8 bases and J by 5 bases, with 9 bases left in between. The CDR3 reads CASQSSYGYTF. The CDR3 coding sequence is TGTGCCAGCCAGTCCTCATATGGCTACACCTTC. Supplemented by reference TRBV7-9 and TRBJ1-2, the full variable domain reads DTGVSQNPRHKITKRGQNVTFRCDPISEHNRLYWYRQTLGQGPEFLTYFQNEAQLEKSRLLSDRFSAERPKGSFSTLEIQRTEQGDSAMYLCASQSSYGYTFGSGTRLTVV.

This clone was observed once. J is TRBJ1-2 and V is TRBV30; tentatively, D is TRBD1 (6 bases). V was cut by 7 bases and J by 10 bases, with 25 bases left in between. There are 14 residues in the CDR3. From germline, CDR1 is GTSNPN and CDR2 SVGIG (reference sequence). As DNA, the CDR3 is TGTGCCTCCGCGAAAACGTCAGGGGATTCAACCTACACCTTC. Amino acids: CASAKTSGDSTYTF.

This chain uses TRBV7-9 with TRBJ2-3, with 10 bases lining up with TRBD2. Trimming at V came to 5 bases and at J to 3 bases, leaving 11 bases not matched to a gene. Germline lookup yields CDR1 SEHNR and CDR2 FQNEAQ (reference sequence). The CDR3 extends over 17 amino acids. CDR3 loop: CASSQGSGRIWTDTQYF. The DNA of the CDR3 is TGTGCCAGCAGCCAGGGTAGCGGGAGGATTTGGACAGATACGCAGTATTTT.

The gene calls are TRBV19 and TRBJ2-3, with 9 nucleotides matching TRBD1. The CDR3 contains 15 residues. Germline CDR1 LNHDA, CDR2 SQIVND (reference sequence). V lost 3 bases, J lost 4 bases, and 5 bases stayed unmatched. CDR3 residues: CASSIRDRDPDTQYF. CDR3 in DNA: TGTGCCAGTAGTATTCGGGACAGGGATCCAGATACGCAGTATTTT. Complete variable domain (other parts from reference TRBV19 and TRBJ2-3): DGGITQSPKYLFRKEGQNVTLSCEQNLNHDAMYWYRQDPGQGLRLIYYSQIVNDFQKGDIAEGYSVSREKKESFPLTVTSAQKNPTAFYLCASSIRDRDPDTQYFGPGTRLTVL.

The rearrangement uses TRBV5-1 and TRBJ1-1; 7 positions agree with TRBD1. After removal of 4 bases from V and 3 bases from J, the junction contained 6 bases not matched to a gene. This CDR3 has 14 residues. Germline V lookup: CDR1 SGHRS, CDR2 YFSETQ. The CDR3 sequence: CASSRRGPDTEAFF. Written as DNA, the CDR3 is TGCGCCAGCAGCAGGAGGGGGCCGGACACTGAAGCTTTCTTT.

This chain uses TRBV11-2 with TRBJ1-2; TRBD1 agrees at 12 bases. CDR1 and CDR2 from the germline V gene are SGHAT and FQNNGV. The V segment lost 3 bases and the J segment 4 bases; nucleotides outside the gene matches: 3. The CDR3 runs to 15 residues. The CDR3 DNA sequence: TGTGCCAGCAGCTTCGGGACAGGGGGCCTCTATGGCTACACCTTC. It encodes CASSFGTGGLYGYTF.